This TCR beta chain was captured in a study of technical replicates of blood from several donors. Notes on this clone: Relative to the germline gene, one junction end is altered; a read error may explain this.

Germline CDR1 is SEHNR and CDR2 is FQNEAQ (reference sequence). The length of the CDR3 is 12 residues. Sequenced by immunoSEQ multiplex PCR; TCRdb stores in-frame clones only, minus some. The sample contains tens of thousands of clones, around 97% of which appear only once. The TCR originated in a human donor in good health. J is TRBJ2-7 and V is TRBV7-9; perhaps TRBD1 as D (5 bases). Sequenced input: T cells isolated from PBMCs. The CDR3 bases are TGTGCCAGCAGCAGCTTTTCTAGGGGTACACGCTTC. Protein: CASSSFSRGTRF.